The TCR beta chain described here comes from a study of blood T cell repertoires in COVID-19. In germline, CDR1 is SEHNR, CDR2 FQNEAQ (reference sequence). V was cut by 2 bases and J by 3 bases, with 13 bases left in between. CDR3 length: 15 residues. Sequencing used immunoSEQ multiplex PCR; TCRdb keeps in-frame clones, though not all of them. This table has 300,000 to 350,000 clones, about 90% appearing once. The chain links TRBV7-9 to TRBJ1-2, with unresolved D. This receptor was obtained from a woman aged 25 to 39 who had been exposed to COVID-19. Sequences were obtained from PBMCs or T cells enriched from blood (not recorded which). CDR3 loop: CASSLSGGLDYGYTF. DNA for the CDR3: TGTGCCAGCAGCTTATCAGGTGGATTGGACTATGGCTACACCTTC.